The 20 T cell receptor beta chains below come from one sample, sequenced in a study of monozygotic twins with inflammatory bowel disease. TCRdb re-called the 5' RACE reads; one entry per CDR3 protein, DNA not given. The sample totals about 160,000 distinct CDR3 sequences. Material: blood. The source of these receptors is a human donor with ulcerative colitis or Crohn's disease, or a healthy co-twin of an affected twin (not recorded which).

This sequence joins TRBV6-1 and TRBJ1-4; TCRdb reports TRBD1, a call that lacks DNA to check it against. The CDR3 contains 16 residues. Germline V lookup: CDR1 MNHNS, CDR2 SASEGT. This CDR3 reads CASTSFRGSTNEKLFF.

The chain has TRBV7-6 and TRBJ2-5; the TRBD1 assignment by TCRdb is unverifiable without DNA. The CDR3 consists of 17 residues. CDR1 and CDR2 (germline): SGHVS, FNYEAQ. The chain's CDR3 is CASSLKLGATGQETQYF.

The rearrangement joins TRBV7-2 to TRBJ2-5; checking the TCRdb D call of TRBD1 is not possible without DNA. This CDR3 is built from 16 residues. Germline assignment: CDR1 SGHTA and CDR2 FQGNSA. The CDR3: CASSPGRTGILETQYF.

V gene TRBV4-3 combines with J gene TRBJ2-5; as DNA is missing, the TRBD2 call by TCRdb cannot be tested. The germline V gene encodes CDR1 LGHNA and CDR2 YSLEER. CDR3 length equals 16 residues. CDR3 protein: CASSQVVAGGRETQYF.

The chain uses TRBV5-1 and TRBJ1-2. The CDR3 loop spans 13 amino acids. The germline CDR1 and CDR2 sequences are SGHRS and YFSETQ. CDR3 protein: CASSFDSNYGYTF.

CDR3: CSANMAAGPSTDTQYF. The V call is TRBV20-1, the J call TRBJ2-3; TCRdb proposes TRBD2, but this gene call is untestable without DNA. Germline CDR1 is DFQATT and CDR2 is SNEGSKA (reference sequence). The CDR3 is 16 residues long.

This sequence joins TRBV6-1 and TRBJ2-2; TCRdb's D call, TRBD1, is unchecked because there is no DNA. The length of the CDR3 is 18 residues. CDR1 and CDR2 from the germline V gene are MNHNS and SASEGT. The CDR3 sequence is CASSRTGDRWINTGELFF.

V usage is TRBV12-3 or TRBV12-4 and J usage is TRBJ2-5; the TCRdb D gene call, TRBD2, has no DNA to confirm it. This CDR3 is 13 amino acids long. CDR3 protein: CASAAGLAETQYF.

The rearrangement joins TRBV10-3 to TRBJ2-2. The germline gives CDR1 ENHRY, CDR2 SYGVKD. The CDR3 extends over 13 amino acids. The CDR3 spells CAISESSVRELFF.

The chain links TRBV5-6 to TRBJ2-6; the D call of TRBD1 rests on TCRdb alone, since no DNA is present to check it. Germline CDR1 reads SGHDT; CDR2 reads YYEEEE. The CDR3 runs 14 residues. The CDR3 sequence: CASLGRAGANVLTF.

V and J are TRBV11-2 and TRBJ2-1; checking the TCRdb D call of TRBD2 is not possible without DNA. The CDR3 has 16 residues. Looked up from germline, CDR1 is SGHAT and CDR2 is FQNNGV. The CDR3 spells CASSQGTSGAYNEQFF. Variable domain in full (rest from reference TRBV11-2 and TRBJ2-1): EAGVAQSPRYKIIEKRQSVAFWCNPISGHATLYWYQQILGQGPKLLIQFQNNGVVDDSQLPKDRFSAERLKGVDSTLKIQPAKLEDSAVYLCASSQGTSGAYNEQFFGPGTRLTVL.

The chain carries TRBV9 and TRBJ1-1. The CDR3 extends over 13 amino acids. The V gene's germline CDR1 is SGDLS and CDR2 YYNGEE. The CDR3 protein is CASSVEENTEAFF. Full variable domain (missing parts from reference TRBV9 and TRBJ1-1): DSGVTQTPKHLITATGQRVTLRCSPRSGDLSVYWYQQSLDQGLQFLIQYYNGEERAKGNILERFSAQQFPDLHSELNLSSLELGDSALYFCASSVEENTEAFFGQGTRLTVV.

CDR3 amino acids: CASSGRGTGTYEQYF. This chain joins TRBV27 and TRBJ2-7; lacking DNA, the TRBD1 call made by TCRdb goes unchecked. The germline CDR1 and CDR2 sequences are MNHEY and SMNVEV (reference sequence). The CDR3 runs to 15 residues.

The gene calls are TRBV10-3 and TRBJ1-5; TCRdb's D call, TRBD1, is unchecked because there is no DNA. The CDR3 is 15 residues long. Germline CDR1 and CDR2: ENHRY and SYGVKD. CDR3 amino acids: CAISAAQGAGQPQHF.

The J gene is TRBJ2-3, the V gene TRBV19. This CDR3 is built from 16 residues. Germline CDR1 and CDR2: LNHDA and SQIVND (reference sequence). The CDR3 sequence is CASSIVTRPGADTQYF.

The gene calls are TRBV14 and TRBJ2-1. This CDR3 is 13 amino acids long. The V gene's germline CDR1 is SGHDN and CDR2 FVKESK. The CDR3 protein is CASSPLVYNEQFF.

The gene calls are TRBV19 and TRBJ2-5; there is no DNA to check the TCRdb D call of TRBD1. Per the germline V gene, CDR1 is LNHDA and CDR2 is SQIVND (reference sequence). CDR3 length equals 13 residues. CDR3 amino acids: CASSSQGSETQYF.

This chain joins TRBV6-2 or TRBV6-3 and TRBJ1-5; the D call from TCRdb, TRBD1, cannot be confirmed without DNA. This CDR3 has 16 amino acids. CDR1 and CDR2 from the germline V gene are MNHEY and SVGEGT. The CDR3 sequence is CASTLTPNRADQPQHF.

The CDR3 region is CASSAPGGSVETQYF. The chain combines TRBV28 with TRBJ2-5; TCRdb returns TRBD2, unconfirmable since there is no DNA. The CDR3 consists of 15 residues. The V gene's germline CDR1 is MDHEN and CDR2 SYDVKM.

This chain connects TRBV29-1 to TRBJ2-7; the TCRdb D gene call, TRBD2, has no DNA to confirm it. Germline loops: CDR1 SQVTM, CDR2 ANQGSEA. CDR3 size: 15 residues. The CDR3: CSVEEGGRETYEQYF.